The clone carrying this T cell receptor beta chain has only one observation. This specimen belongs to a study of blood T cell repertoires in COVID-19. TCRdb keeps only in-frame clones here, not all; method: immunoSEQ multiplex PCR. The repertoire holds 200,000 to 250,000 clones, with 85% to 90% as singletons. From germline, CDR1 is MNHEY and CDR2 SVGAGI. The CDR3 contains 13 residues. V gave up 3 bases and J gave up 5 bases, with 7 bases separating them. The clonotype originates from a man aged 30 to 45 who had been exposed to COVID-19. The sequenced sample was PBMCs or T cells enriched from blood (not recorded which). The V and J genes are TRBV6-5 and TRBJ1-4; D not certain. CDR3 protein: CASSYEGNEKLFF. In nucleotides, the CDR3 is TGTGCCAGCAGTTATGAGGGAAATGAAAAACTGTTTTTT.